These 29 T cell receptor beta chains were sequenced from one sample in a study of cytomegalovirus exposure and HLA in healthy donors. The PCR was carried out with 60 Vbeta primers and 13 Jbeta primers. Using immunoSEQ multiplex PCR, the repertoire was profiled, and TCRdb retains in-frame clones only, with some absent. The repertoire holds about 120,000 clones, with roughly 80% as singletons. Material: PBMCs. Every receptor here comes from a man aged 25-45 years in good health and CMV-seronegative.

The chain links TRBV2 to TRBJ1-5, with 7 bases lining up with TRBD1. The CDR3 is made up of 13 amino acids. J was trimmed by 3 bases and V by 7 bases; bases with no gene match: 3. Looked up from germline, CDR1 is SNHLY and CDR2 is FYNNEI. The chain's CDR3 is CASTGTDNQPQHF. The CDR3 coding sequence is TGTGCCAGCACCGGGACAGACAATCAGCCCCAGCATTTT. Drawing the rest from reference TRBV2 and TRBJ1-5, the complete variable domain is EPEVTQTPSHQVTQMGQEVILRCVPISNHLYFYWYRQILGQKVEFLVSFYNNEISEKSEIFDDQFSVERPDGSNFTLKIRSTKLEDSAMYFCASTGTDNQPQHFGDGTRLSIL.

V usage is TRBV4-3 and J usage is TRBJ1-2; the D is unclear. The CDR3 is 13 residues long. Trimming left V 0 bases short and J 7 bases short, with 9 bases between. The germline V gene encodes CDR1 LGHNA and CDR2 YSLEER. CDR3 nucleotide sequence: TGCGCCAGCAGCCAAGATAGGTCGGGTGGCTACACCTTC. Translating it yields CASSQDRSGGYTF.

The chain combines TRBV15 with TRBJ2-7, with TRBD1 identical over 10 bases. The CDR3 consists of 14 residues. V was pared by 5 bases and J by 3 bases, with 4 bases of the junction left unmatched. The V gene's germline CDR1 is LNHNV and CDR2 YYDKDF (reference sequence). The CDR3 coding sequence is TGTGCCACCAGCTTCGGGACAGGGGACTACGAGCAGTACTTC. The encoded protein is CATSFGTGDYEQYF.

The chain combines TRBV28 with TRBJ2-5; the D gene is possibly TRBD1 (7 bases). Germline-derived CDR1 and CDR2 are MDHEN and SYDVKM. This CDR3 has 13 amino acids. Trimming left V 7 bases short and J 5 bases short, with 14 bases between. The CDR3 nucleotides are TGTGCCAGCACGGAGGGGGCAACGGAGACCCAGTACTTC. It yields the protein CASTEGATETQYF.

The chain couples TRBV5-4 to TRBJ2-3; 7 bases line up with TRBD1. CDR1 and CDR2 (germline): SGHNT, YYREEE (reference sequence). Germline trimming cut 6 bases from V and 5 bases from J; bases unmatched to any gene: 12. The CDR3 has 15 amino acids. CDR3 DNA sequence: TGTGCCAGCACCACGGACAGGTCGGGCGGAGATACGCAGTATTTT. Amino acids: CASTTDRSGGDTQYF.

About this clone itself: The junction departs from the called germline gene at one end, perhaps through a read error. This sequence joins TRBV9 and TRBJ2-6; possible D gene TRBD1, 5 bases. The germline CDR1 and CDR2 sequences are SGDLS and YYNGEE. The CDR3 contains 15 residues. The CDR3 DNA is TGTGCCAGCAGCGATAGGGTTTCTGGGGCCAACGGCCTGACTTTC. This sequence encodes CASSDRVSGANGLTF.

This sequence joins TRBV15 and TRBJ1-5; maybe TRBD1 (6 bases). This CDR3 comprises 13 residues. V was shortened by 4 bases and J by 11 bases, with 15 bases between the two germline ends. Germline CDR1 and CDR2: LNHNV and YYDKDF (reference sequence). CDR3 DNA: TGTGCCACCAGCACCGAGGGGGTACAGGCCCAGCATTTT. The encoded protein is CATSTEGVQAQHF.

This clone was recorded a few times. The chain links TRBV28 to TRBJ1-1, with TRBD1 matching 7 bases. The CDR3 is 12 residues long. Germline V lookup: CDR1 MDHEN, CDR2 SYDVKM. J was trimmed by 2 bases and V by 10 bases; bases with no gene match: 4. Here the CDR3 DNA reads TGTGCCACCAGGGGGGGTAACACTGAAGCTTTCTTT. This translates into CATRGGNTEAFF.

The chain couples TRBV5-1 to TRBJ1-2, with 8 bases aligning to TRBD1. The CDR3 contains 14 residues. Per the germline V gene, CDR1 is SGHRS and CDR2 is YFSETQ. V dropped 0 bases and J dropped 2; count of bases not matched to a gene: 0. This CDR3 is CASSLDRGNYGYTF. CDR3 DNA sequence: TGCGCCAGCAGCTTGGACAGGGGGAACTATGGCTACACCTTC.

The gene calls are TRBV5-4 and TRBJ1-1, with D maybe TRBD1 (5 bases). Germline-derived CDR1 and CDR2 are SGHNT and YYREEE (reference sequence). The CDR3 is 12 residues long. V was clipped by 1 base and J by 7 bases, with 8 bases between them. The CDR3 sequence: CASSLPGIEAFF. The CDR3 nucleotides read TGTGCCAGCAGCTTGCCAGGGATTGAAGCTTTCTTT. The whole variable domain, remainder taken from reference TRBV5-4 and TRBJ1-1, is ETGVTQSPTHLIKTRGQQVTLRCSSQSGHNTVSWYQQALGQGPQFIFQYYREEENGRGNFPPRFSGLQFPNYSSELNVNALELDDSALYLCASSLPGIEAFFGQGTRLTVV.

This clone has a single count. The CDR3 nucleotides are TGTGCCAGCAGCTTACGGACAGGGTTTAACACTGAAGCTTTCTTT. Translation: CASSLRTGFNTEAFF. This sequence joins TRBV11-2 and TRBJ1-1; TRBD1 aligns across 8 bases. The CDR3 extends over 15 amino acids. The V and J ends lost 2 bases and 2 bases, in that order; junction bases with no gene match: 4. CDR1 is SGHAT, CDR2 FQNNGV, per germline.

The CDR3, as DNA: TGCAGCGCTTGTGGTGCGGGGGGGGGCACAGATACGCAGTATTTT. Protein product: CSACGAGGGTDTQYF. This chain uses TRBV29-1 with TRBJ2-3, with TRBD2 matching over 9 bases. With 7 bases clipped from V and 1 base from J, the junction kept 9 bases outside the gene matches. The CDR3 length is 15 residues. CDR1 and CDR2 from the germline V gene are SQVTM and ANQGSEA.

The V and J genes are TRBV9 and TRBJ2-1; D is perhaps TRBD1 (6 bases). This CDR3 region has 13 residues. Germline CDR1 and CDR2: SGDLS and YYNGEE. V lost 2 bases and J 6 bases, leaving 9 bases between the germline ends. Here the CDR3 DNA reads TGTGCCAGCAGCGTGGTACAGGGCAATGAGCAGTTCTTC. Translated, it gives CASSVVQGNEQFF.

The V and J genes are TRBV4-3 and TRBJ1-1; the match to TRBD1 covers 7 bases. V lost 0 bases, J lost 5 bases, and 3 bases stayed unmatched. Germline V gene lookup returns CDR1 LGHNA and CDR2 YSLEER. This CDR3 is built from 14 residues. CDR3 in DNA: TGCGCCAGCAGCCAAGACAGGGGGAGGACTGAAGCTTTCTTT. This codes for CASSQDRGRTEAFF.

CDR3 DNA sequence: TGCGCCAGCAGCTTGAGGGGTGGTAGAGCCACCGGCAATGAGCAGTTCTTC. It encodes CASSLRGGRATGNEQFF. J is TRBJ2-1 and V is TRBV5-1; D perhaps matches TRBD1 (5 bases). The CDR3 length is 17 residues. The germline gives CDR1 SGHRS, CDR2 YFSETQ. Trimming shortened V by 1 base and J by 6 bases, and 20 bases separated the two germline ends.

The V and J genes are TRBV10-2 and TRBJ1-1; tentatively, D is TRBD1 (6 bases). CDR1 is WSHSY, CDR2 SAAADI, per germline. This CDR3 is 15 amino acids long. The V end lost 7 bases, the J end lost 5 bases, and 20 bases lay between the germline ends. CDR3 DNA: TGCGCCAGCAAGGACAGTCTAGGGGGTGGTACTGAAGCTTTCTTT. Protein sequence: CASKDSLGGGTEAFF.

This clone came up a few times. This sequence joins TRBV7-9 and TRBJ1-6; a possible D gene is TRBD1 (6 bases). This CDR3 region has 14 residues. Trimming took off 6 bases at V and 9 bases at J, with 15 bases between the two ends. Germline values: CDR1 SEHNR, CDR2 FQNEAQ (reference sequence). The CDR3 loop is CASSPGTPLSPLHF. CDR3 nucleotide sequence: TGTGCCAGCAGTCCCGGGACACCACTTTCACCCCTCCACTTT.

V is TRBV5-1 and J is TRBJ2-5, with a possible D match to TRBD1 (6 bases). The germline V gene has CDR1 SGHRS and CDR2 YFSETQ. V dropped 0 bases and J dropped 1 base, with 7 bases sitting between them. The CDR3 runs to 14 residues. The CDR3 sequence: CASSLAGAQETQYF. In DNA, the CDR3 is TGCGCCAGCAGCTTGGCAGGGGCCCAAGAGACCCAGTACTTC.

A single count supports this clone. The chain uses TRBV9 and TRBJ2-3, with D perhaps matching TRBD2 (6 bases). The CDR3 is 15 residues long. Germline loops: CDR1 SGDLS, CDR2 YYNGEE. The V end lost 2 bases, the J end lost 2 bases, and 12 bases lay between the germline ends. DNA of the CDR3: TGTGCCAGCAGCGTCCGGGACTCTTACACAGATACGCAGTATTTT. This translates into CASSVRDSYTDTQYF.

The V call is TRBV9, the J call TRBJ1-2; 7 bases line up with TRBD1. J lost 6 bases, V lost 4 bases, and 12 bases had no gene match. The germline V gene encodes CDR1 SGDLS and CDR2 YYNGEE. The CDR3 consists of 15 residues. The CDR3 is CASSPTTGNGNGYTF. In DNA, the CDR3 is TGTGCCAGCAGCCCGACGACAGGGAATGGAAATGGCTACACCTTC.

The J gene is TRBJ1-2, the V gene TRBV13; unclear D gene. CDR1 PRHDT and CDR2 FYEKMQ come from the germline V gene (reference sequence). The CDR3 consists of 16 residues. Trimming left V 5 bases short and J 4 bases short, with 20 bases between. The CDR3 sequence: CASSPWEGSSFYGYTF. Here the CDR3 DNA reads TGTGCCAGCAGCCCATGGGAGGGAAGCTCATTCTATGGCTACACCTTC.

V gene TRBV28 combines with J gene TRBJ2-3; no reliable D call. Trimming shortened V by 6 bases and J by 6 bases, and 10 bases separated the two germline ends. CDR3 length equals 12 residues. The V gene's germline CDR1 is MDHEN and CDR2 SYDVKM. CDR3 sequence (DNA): TGTGCCAGCAGGGCAGGTGCCGATACGCAGTATTTT. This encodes CASRAGADTQYF.

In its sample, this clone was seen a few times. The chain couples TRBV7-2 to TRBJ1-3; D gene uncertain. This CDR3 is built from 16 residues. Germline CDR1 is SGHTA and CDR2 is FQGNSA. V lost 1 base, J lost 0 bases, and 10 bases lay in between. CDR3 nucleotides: TGTGCCAGCAGCTTAGTGGAGGTACACTCTGGAAACACCATATATTTT. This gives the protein CASSLVEVHSGNTIYF.

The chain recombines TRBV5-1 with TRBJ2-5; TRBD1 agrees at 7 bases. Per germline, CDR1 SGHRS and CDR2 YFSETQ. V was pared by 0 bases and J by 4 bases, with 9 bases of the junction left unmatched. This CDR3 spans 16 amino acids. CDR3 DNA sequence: TGCGCCAGCAGCTTGGCAAGCCTGGGACAGCGAGAGACCCAGTACTTC. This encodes CASSLASLGQRETQYF.

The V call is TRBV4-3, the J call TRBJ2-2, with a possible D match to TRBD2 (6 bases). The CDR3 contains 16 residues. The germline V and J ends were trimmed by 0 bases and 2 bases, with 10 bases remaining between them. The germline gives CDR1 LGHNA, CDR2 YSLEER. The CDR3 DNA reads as TGCGCCAGCAGCCAAGACGCAGGGACTAACACCGGGGAGCTGTTTTTT. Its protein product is CASSQDAGTNTGELFF.

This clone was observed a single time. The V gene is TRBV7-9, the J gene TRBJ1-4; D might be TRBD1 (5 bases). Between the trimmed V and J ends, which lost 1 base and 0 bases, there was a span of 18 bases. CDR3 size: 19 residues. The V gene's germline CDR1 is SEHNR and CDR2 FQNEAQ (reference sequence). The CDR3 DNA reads TGTGCCAGCAGCTTAGAATCGCCCGGGGGATATGCAACTAATGAAAAACTGTTTTTT. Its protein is CASSLESPGGYATNEKLFF.

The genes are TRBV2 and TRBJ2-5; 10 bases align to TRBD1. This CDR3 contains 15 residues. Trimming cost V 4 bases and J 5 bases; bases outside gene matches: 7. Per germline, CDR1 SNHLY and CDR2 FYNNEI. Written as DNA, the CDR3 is TGTGCCAGCAGTGGGCGGGACAGGGGCCCCGAGACCCAGTACTTC. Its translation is CASSGRDRGPETQYF. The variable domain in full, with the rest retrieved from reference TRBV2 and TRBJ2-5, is EPEVTQTPSHQVTQMGQEVILRCVPISNHLYFYWYRQILGQKVEFLVSFYNNEISEKSEIFDDQFSVERPDGSNFTLKIRSTKLEDSAMYFCASSGRDRGPETQYFGPGTRLLVL.

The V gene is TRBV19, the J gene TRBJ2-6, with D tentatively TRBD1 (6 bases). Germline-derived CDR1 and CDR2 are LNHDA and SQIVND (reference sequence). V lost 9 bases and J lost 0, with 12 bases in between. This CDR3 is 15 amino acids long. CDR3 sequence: CASRDIPSGANVLTF. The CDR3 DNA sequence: TGTGCCAGCCGGGACATTCCCTCTGGGGCCAACGTCCTGACTTTC.

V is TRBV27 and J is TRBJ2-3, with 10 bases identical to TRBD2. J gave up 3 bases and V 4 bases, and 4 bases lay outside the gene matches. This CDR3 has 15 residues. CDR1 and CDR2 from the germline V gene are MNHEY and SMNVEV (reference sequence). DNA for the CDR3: TGTGCCAGCAGTTCATATAGCGGGGGGACAGATACGCAGTATTTT. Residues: CASSSYSGGTDTQYF.